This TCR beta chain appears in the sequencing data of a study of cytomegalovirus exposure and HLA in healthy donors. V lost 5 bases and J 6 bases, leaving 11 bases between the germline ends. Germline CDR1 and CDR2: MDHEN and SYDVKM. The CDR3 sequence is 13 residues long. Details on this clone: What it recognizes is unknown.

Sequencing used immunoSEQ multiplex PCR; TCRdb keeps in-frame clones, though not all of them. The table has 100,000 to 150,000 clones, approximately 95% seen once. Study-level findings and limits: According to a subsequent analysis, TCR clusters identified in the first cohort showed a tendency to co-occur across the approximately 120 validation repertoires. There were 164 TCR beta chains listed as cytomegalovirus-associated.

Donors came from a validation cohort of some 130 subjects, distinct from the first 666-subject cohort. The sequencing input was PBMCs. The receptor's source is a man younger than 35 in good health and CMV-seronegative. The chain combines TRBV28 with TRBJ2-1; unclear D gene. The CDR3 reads CASSNYVGNEQFF. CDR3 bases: TGTGCCAGCAGTAATTATGTCGGCAATGAGCAGTTCTTC.